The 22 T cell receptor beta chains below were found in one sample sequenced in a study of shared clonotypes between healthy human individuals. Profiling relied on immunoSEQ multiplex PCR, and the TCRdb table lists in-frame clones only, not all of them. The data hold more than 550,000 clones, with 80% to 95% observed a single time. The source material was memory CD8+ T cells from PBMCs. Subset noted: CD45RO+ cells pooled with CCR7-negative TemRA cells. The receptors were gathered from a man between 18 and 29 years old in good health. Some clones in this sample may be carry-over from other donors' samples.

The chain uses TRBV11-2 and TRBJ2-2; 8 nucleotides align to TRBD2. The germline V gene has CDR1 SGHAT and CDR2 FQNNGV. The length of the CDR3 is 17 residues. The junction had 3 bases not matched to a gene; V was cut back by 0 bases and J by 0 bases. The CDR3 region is CASSLELADANTGELFF. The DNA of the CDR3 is TGTGCCAGCAGCTTAGAACTAGCGGACGCGAACACCGGGGAGCTGTTTTTT.

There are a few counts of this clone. The CDR3 loop is CASSLPRAGGIKYEQYF. The CDR3 DNA reads as TGTGCCAGCAGCTTACCCCGAGCAGGGGGCATCAAATACGAGCAGTACTTC. This chain uses TRBV7-9 with TRBJ2-7; 8 positions agree with TRBD1. V was pared by 2 bases and J by 4 bases, with 13 bases of the junction left unmatched. Germline V gene sequence: CDR1 SEHNR, CDR2 FQNEAQ (reference sequence). The CDR3 totals 17 residues.

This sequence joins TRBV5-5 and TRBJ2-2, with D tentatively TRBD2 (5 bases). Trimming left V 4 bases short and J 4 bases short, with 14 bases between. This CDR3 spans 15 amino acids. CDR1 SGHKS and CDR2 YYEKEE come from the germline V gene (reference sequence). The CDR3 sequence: CASSGGRGTTGELFF. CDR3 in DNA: TGTGCCAGCAGCGGCGGACGGGGAACCACCGGGGAGCTGTTTTTT.

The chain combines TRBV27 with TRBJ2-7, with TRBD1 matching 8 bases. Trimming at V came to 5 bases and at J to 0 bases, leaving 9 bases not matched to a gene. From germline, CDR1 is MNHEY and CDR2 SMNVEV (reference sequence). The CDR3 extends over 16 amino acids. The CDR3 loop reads CASSHSSGQVSYEQYF. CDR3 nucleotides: TGTGCCAGCAGTCACTCATCGGGACAGGTCTCCTACGAGCAGTACTTC.

The CDR3 region is CASSLDRSGRAKNIQYF. The DNA for the CDR3 is TGTGCCAGCAGCTTAGATCGATCAGGGCGGGCCAAAAACATTCAGTACTTC. The chain is built from TRBV11-2 and TRBJ2-4, with D possibly TRBD1 on 5 matching bases. This CDR3 contains 17 residues. V lost 0 bases and J 1 base, leaving 13 bases between the germline ends. The germline V gene encodes CDR1 SGHAT and CDR2 FQNNGV.

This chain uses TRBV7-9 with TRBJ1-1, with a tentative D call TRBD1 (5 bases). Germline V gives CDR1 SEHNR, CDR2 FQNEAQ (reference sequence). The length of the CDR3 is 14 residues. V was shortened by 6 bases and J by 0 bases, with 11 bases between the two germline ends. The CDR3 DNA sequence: TGTGCCAGCAGGGGAGAGGGGTTGAACACTGAAGCTTTCTTT. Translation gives CASRGEGLNTEAFF.

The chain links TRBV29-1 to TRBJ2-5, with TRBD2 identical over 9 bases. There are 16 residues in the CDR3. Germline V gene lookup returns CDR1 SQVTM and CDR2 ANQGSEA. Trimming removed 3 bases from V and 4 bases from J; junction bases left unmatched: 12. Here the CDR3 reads CSVDAGGAGGTETQYF. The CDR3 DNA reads TGCAGCGTTGACGCAGGAGGTGCGGGAGGGACAGAGACCCAGTACTTC.

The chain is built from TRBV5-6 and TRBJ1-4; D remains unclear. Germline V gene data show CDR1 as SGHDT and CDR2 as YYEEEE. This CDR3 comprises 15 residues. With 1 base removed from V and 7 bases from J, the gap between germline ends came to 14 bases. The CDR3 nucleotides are TGTGCCAGCAGCTTGTGGGTCAGCTCCCCTGAAAAACTGTTTTTT. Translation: CASSLWVSSPEKLFF.

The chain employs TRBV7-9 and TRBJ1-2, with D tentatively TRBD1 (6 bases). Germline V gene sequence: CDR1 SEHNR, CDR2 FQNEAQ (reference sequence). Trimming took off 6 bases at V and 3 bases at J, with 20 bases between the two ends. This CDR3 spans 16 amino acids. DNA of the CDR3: TGTGCCAGCAGATACGGCCGGGGGCATAATGACTATGGCTACACCTTC. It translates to CASRYGRGHNDYGYTF.

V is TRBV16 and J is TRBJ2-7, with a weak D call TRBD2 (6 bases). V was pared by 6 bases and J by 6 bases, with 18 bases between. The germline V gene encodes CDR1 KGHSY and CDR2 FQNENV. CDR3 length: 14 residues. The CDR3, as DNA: TGTGCCAGCAGTCCGTCAGGGACTCAAGGCGAGCAGTACTTC. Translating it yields CASSPSGTQGEQYF.

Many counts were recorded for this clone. The CDR3 DNA sequence: TGTGCCAGTAGTACGTACAGGGACGGGGTCAACACTGAAGCTTTCTTT. Its protein is CASSTYRDGVNTEAFF. The chain carries TRBV19 and TRBJ1-1; maybe TRBD1 (6 bases). In germline, CDR1 is LNHDA, CDR2 SQIVND (reference sequence). This CDR3 contains 16 residues. The V end lost 4 bases, the J end lost 2 bases, and 17 bases lay between the germline ends.

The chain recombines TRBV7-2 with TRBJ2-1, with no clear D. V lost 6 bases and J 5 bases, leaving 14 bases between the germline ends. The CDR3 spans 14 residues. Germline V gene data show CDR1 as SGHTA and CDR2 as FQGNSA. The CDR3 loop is CASRKGVRNNEQFF. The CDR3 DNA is TGTGCCAGCAGGAAGGGTGTAAGGAACAATGAGCAGTTCTTC.

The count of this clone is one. CDR3 sequence reads: CASSFLGLENYEQYF. In DNA, the CDR3 is TGTGCCAGCAGTTTCCTAGGACTAGAAAACTACGAGCAGTACTTC. J is TRBJ2-7 and V is TRBV27; 7 bases line up with TRBD2. V trimming: 3 bases; J trimming: 3 bases; junction bases outside the gene matches: 8. Germline V CDR1 and CDR2: MNHEY, SMNVEV (reference sequence). CDR3 length: 15 residues.

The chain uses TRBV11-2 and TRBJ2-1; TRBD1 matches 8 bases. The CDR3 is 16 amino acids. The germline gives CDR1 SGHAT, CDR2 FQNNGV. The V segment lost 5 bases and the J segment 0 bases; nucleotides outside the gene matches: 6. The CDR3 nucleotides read TGTGCCAGCAGCGGGTGGACAGGGAGCTCCTACAATGAGCAGTTCTTC. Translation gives CASSGWTGSSYNEQFF.

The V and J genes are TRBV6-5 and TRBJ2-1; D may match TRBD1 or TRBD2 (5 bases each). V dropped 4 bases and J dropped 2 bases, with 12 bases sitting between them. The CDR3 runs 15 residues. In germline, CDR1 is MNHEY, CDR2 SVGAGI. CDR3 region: CASSSGRVAYNEQFF. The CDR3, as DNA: TGTGCCAGCAGTTCGGGACGTGTGGCCTACAATGAGCAGTTCTTC.

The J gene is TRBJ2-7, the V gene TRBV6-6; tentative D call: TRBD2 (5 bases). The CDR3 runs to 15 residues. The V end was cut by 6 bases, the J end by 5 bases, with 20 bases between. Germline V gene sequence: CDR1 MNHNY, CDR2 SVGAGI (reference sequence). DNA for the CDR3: TGTGCCAGCAGGCGGGTTAGCGTCAATGCCCACGAGCAGTACTTC. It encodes CASRRVSVNAHEQYF.

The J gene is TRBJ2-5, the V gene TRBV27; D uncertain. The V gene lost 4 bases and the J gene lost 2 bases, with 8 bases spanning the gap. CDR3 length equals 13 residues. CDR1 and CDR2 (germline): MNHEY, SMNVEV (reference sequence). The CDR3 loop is CASSWSTQETQYF. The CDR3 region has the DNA TGTGCCAGCAGTTGGTCAACTCAAGAGACCCAGTACTTC.

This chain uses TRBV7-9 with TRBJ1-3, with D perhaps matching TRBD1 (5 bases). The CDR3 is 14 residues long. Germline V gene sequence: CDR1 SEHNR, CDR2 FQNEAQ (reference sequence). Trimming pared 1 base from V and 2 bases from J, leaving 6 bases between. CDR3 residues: CASSLGGAGNTIYF. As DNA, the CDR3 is TGTGCCAGCAGCTTAGGAGGGGCTGGAAACACCATATATTTT.

This CDR3 reads CASSEHGGMNTEAFF. Here the CDR3 DNA reads TGTGCCAGCAGTGAACACGGGGGGATGAACACTGAAGCTTTCTTT. The chain links TRBV6-4 to TRBJ1-1; a weak D match, TRBD1 (5 bases). Germline CDR1 reads MRHNA; CDR2 reads SNTAGT. V lost 3 bases to trimming and J lost 0 bases, with 11 bases between them. The CDR3 is 15 residues long.

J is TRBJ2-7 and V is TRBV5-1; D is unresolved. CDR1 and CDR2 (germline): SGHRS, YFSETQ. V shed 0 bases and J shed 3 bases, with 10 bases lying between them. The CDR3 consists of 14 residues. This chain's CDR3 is CASSLEALGYEQYF. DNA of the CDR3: TGCGCCAGCAGCTTGGAGGCTCTTGGCTACGAGCAGTACTTC.

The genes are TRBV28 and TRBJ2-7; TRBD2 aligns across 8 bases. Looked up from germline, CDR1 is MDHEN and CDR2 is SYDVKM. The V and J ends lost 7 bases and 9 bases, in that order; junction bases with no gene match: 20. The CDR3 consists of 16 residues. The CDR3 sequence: CASIGLAEEGRGGQYF. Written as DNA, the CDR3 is TGTGCCAGCATTGGTCTAGCGGAGGAGGGCCGGGGGGGGCAGTACTTC.

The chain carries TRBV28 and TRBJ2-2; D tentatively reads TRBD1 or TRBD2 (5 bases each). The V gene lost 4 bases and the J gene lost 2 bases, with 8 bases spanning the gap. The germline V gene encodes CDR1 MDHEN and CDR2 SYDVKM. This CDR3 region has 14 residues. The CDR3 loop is CASSSGPNTGELFF. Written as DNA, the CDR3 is TGTGCCAGCAGTTCGGGACCAAACACCGGGGAGCTGTTTTTT. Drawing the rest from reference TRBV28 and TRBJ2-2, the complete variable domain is DVKVTQSSRYLVKRTGEKVFLECVQDMDHENMFWYRQDPGLGLRLIYFSYDVKMKEKGDIPEGYSVSREKKERFSLILESASTNQTSMYLCASSSGPNTGELFFGEGSRLTVL.